This is a list of T cell receptor beta chains from one sample in a study of vaccination and CD4 T cells after COVID-19. No antigen has been assigned to these receptors. Via MiXCR, TCRdb re-called the PCR reads, giving one row per CDR3 protein. The data show approximately 6,100 distinct CDR3 sequences, with less than 45% seen just once and roughly two fifths held by the top ten. The sequencing sample was made of CD4+ T cells from blood, cultured in vitro. All receptors come from a human donor in good health. Each CDR3 is given with its conserved first and last residue. A D gene is named only where the DNA matches it firmly. The size entry is marked missing in some rows and otherwise reads once, few, many or a size class.

TRBV5-6	NA	TRBJ2-1	medium-sized	CASSLLGRNYNEQFF	TGTGCCAGCAGCCTGCTCGGGAGAAACTACAATGAGCAGTTCTTC
TRBV6-5	NA	TRBJ1-1	NA	CASSYWQGTEAFF	TGTGCCAGCAGTTATTGGCAGGGCACTGAAGCTTTCTTT
TRBV29-1	NA	TRBJ2-2	NA	CSADRPNTGELFF	TGCAGTGCTGACAGGCCGAACACCGGGGAGCTGTTTTTT
TRBV6-1	NA	TRBJ2-5	NA	CASSRSPLGRGETQYF	TGTGCCAGCAGCCGCTCACCCCTGGGCCGAGGGGAGACCCAGTACTTC
TRBV5-6	TRBD1	TRBJ1-1	NA	CASRNQGGTEAFF	TGTGCCAGCAGAAACCAGGGGGGCACTGAAGCTTTCTTT
TRBV5-1	TRBD1	TRBJ1-6	NA	CASGAGTGQSPLHF	TGCGCCAGCGGAGCCGGGACAGGACAGTCACCCCTCCACTTT
TRBV7-6	NA	TRBJ1-1	few	CASRPPGGRAFF	TGTGCCAGCAGACCCCCCGGGGGTCGCGCTTTCTTT
TRBV29-1	NA	TRBJ1-1	few	CSVEGQGGNTEAFF	TGCAGCGTGGAGGGACAAGGCGGTAACACTGAAGCTTTCTTT
TRBV20-1	TRBD1	TRBJ1-5	NA	CSARDILKERQGSQPQHF	TGCAGTGCTAGAGATATACTGAAAGAACGACAGGGAAGCCAGCCCCAGCATTTT
TRBV7-9	TRBD1	TRBJ1-1	NA	CASSLPTGVNTEAFF	TGTGCCAGCAGCTTACCGACAGGGGTGAACACTGAAGCTTTCTTT
TRBV7-8	NA	TRBJ1-1	NA	CASSLEQLSAAFF	TGTGCCAGCAGCTTGGAGCAGCTCTCTGCAGCTTTCTTT
TRBV12-3/TRBV12-4	NA	TRBJ2-7	NA	CASSVGPYYEQYF	TGTGCCAGCAGTGTCGGGCCGTATTACGAGCAGTACTTC
TRBV27	NA	TRBJ2-2	NA	CASNRVGSNTGELFF	TGTGCCAGCAACAGGGTTGGTTCGAACACCGGGGAGCTGTTTTTT
TRBV30	NA	TRBJ1-2	NA	CACRPEGSNYGYTF	TGTGCCTGTCGCCCCGAGGGCTCCAACTATGGCTACACCTTC
TRBV10-3	NA	TRBJ1-1	NA	CAISEKQRTEAFF	TGTGCCATCAGTGAGAAGCAACGCACTGAAGCTTTCTTT